The rows below give T cell receptor beta chains drawn from one sample of a study of T-cell reconstitution after alpha-beta-depleted transplantation in children. MiXCR, run by TCRdb on the PCR reads, gives a single entry per CDR3 protein. The profile shows hundreds of thousands of distinct CDR3 sequences, about 23% of them singletons. The specimen comprised PBMCs, sampled before TCRalphabeta/CD19-depleted stem cell transplant. All receptors derive from a girl aged 2 to 9 with Fanconi anemia, due to receive a stem cell transplant. The CDR3 runs from the conserved cysteine through the conserved F or W. D genes are given only for firm matches. Rows give clone size only sometimes, using once, few, many, or a class for an expanded clone.

cdr3_nt cdr3_aa j_call v_call d_call clone_size
TGCAGCGTCTCACTGGGACAGGGCCAAGAGACCCAGTACTTC CSVSLGQGQETQYF TRBJ2-5 TRBV29-1 TRBD1 NA
TGCAGTGCTAGAGTACCCGGGAGTTTAGAGACCCAGTACTTC CSARVPGSLETQYF TRBJ2-5 TRBV20-1 NA many
TGCGCCAGCAGCTCGGTGGAGTTAGCGGGAGATGAAACAGATACGCAGTATTTT CASSSVELAGDETDTQYF TRBJ2-3 TRBV5-1 TRBD2 NA
TGTGCCAGCTACCGGACAGCGAGAACCGGGGAGCTGTTTTTT CASYRTARTGELFF TRBJ2-2 TRBV6-5 NA many
TGTGCCAGCAGTTACTCGTTTAGCGGGAGAGGAAGTTGGTATGTGAATGAGCAGTTCTTC CASSYSFSGRGSWYVNEQFF TRBJ2-1 TRBV6-2/TRBV6-3 TRBD2 NA
TGCAGTGCTAGAAAGGGGGACAGGGCCCAAGAGACCCAGTACTTC CSARKGDRAQETQYF TRBJ2-5 TRBV20-1 TRBD1 many
TGTGCCAGCAGTCTCCGGACAGTCTACGAGCAGTACTTC CASSLRTVYEQYF TRBJ2-7 TRBV12-3/TRBV12-4 NA many
TGCAGCGTTGAAGGGGGGGAGGAGGCCTACGAGCAGTACTTC CSVEGGEEAYEQYF TRBJ2-7 TRBV29-1 NA NA
TGTGCCAGCAGCTTCGGACACATGAACACTGAAGCTTTCTTT CASSFGHMNTEAFF TRBJ1-1 TRBV28 NA many
TGTGCCAGCAGCTCAGCGGGGACCAGCACAGATACGCAGTATTTT CASSSAGTSTDTQYF TRBJ2-3 TRBV5-6 TRBD2 many
TGTGCCAGCAGTGATAGGAACCAGGATACGCAGTATTTT CASSDRNQDTQYF TRBJ2-3 TRBV25-1 NA many
TGTGCCAGCAGCTTAACGAGTGGTGGCGACAGGTACAATGAGCAGTTCTTC CASSLTSGGDRYNEQFF TRBJ2-1 TRBV7-3 NA NA
TGCAGTGCTAGGGACCTAGCGGGGGGGGCAGAGACCCAGTACTTC CSARDLAGGAETQYF TRBJ2-5 TRBV20-1 TRBD2 NA
TGCAGCGTTGAAGGGATTTCCTACGAGCAGTACTTC CSVEGISYEQYF TRBJ2-7 TRBV29-1 NA many
TGCGCCAGCAGCGCGACTAGCGGGAGCTCCTACAATGAGCAGTTCTTC CASSATSGSSYNEQFF TRBJ2-1 TRBV5-1 TRBD2 NA
TGTGCCAGCAGCCCCGGGATGAACGAGCAGTACTTC CASSPGMNEQYF TRBJ2-7 TRBV5-5 NA few
TGTGCCAGCAGTCGACTAGCGGGAAACACCGGGGAGCTGTTTTTT CASSRLAGNTGELFF TRBJ2-2 TRBV6-5 TRBD2 many
TGTGCCAGCAGCTTAGCCGTAGCGGGAGGGTACTACGAGCAGTACTTC CASSLAVAGGYYEQYF TRBJ2-7 TRBV13 TRBD2 many
TGCAGTGCTGTCCGGGACTTGAACACCGGGGAGCTGTTTTTT CSAVRDLNTGELFF TRBJ2-2 TRBV20-1 NA many
TGTGCCAGCAGTTCCCTTATGAATAATTACAATGAGCAGTTCTTC CASSSLMNNYNEQFF TRBJ2-1 TRBV12-3/TRBV12-4 NA many
TGTGCCAGCAGTTACACTCCCCGACAGCAGCAGTTCTTC CASSYTPRQQQFF TRBJ2-1 TRBV12-3/TRBV12-4 NA NA
TGTGCCAGCAACCAGACTCCCTACGAGCAGTACTTC CASNQTPYEQYF TRBJ2-7 TRBV6-1 NA many
TGTGCCACATCAAAGATTGAATACCCCGATACGCAGTATTTT CATSKIEYPDTQYF TRBJ2-3 TRBV10-3 NA NA
TGTGCCAGCAGCTTACTAGCGGGAGGGCCCGGGACCCAGTACTTC CASSLLAGGPGTQYF TRBJ2-5 TRBV7-2 TRBD2 NA
TGTGCCAGCAGCCGGGACAGGGCTAGGAGCACAGATACGCAGTATTTT CASSRDRARSTDTQYF TRBJ2-3 TRBV7-3 TRBD1 few
TGTGCCAGCAGTTTGGGGAGGAATGAGCAGTTCTTC CASSLGRNEQFF TRBJ2-1 TRBV27 NA NA
TGCAGTGTCGCGAGCGATACGCAGTATTTT CSVASDTQYF TRBJ2-3 TRBV20-1 NA many
TGCGCCAGCAGCCAGATGGGCGGGCAGAACACCGGGGAGCTGTTTTTT CASSQMGGQNTGELFF TRBJ2-2 TRBV5-1 NA many
TGTGCCAGCAGTGGCCAGGGGGCCATGAACACTGAAGCTTTCTTT CASSGQGAMNTEAFF TRBJ1-1 TRBV6-1 TRBD1 NA
TGCAGTGCTAGAGAGGGGGGTCAGCCCCAGCATTTT CSAREGGQPQHF TRBJ1-5 TRBV20-1 NA many
TGCAGCGTTGACCCGGAGGCAGGAGAGCTCGGGGAGCAGTTCTTC CSVDPEAGELGEQFF TRBJ2-1 TRBV29-1 NA few
TGCAGCGTTGTGAGCCCTAGCTCCTACGAGCAGTACTTC CSVVSPSSYEQYF TRBJ2-7 TRBV29-1 NA NA
TGTGCCAGCAGTTTTGTTCTAGGGCTAGCGCGCAATGAGCAGTTCTTC CASSFVLGLARNEQFF TRBJ2-1 TRBV12-3/TRBV12-4 NA many
TGCAGTGCTAGAGATCGTGATGGGCTAGCGGGAAATCCCCCCGAGCAGTACTTC CSARDRDGLAGNPPEQYF TRBJ2-7 TRBV20-1 TRBD2 NA
TGTGCCAGCAGTTACTTCGACCCTTACACAGATACGCAGTATTTT CASSYFDPYTDTQYF TRBJ2-3 TRBV6-5 NA many
TGTGCCAGCAGCAAAGGGACATCCTACGAGCAGTACTTC CASSKGTSYEQYF TRBJ2-7 TRBV13 NA NA